Listed below are T cell receptor beta chains from one sample, sequenced in a study of cytomegalovirus exposure and HLA in healthy donors. Assay used: immunoSEQ multiplex PCR; TCRdb lists only in-frame clones, some missing. The sample consists of 110,000 or so clones, approximately 74% of them appearing once. The sequenced sample consisted of PBMCs. The receptors stem from a woman aged 50 to 60 in good health and CMV-seropositive. CDR3s include the opening cysteine and the closing phenylalanine or tryptophan. The D gene is left open where the match is weak. Rows give clone size only sometimes, using once, few, many, or a class for an expanded clone.

clone_size: .; d_call: .; j_call: TRBJ1-5; v_call: TRBV19; cdr3_nt: TGTGCCAGTAGTAACAGGGAGTTTGGACAGCCCCAGCATTTT; cdr3_aa: CASSNREFGQPQHF
clone_size: .; d_call: .; j_call: TRBJ1-1; v_call: TRBV5-8; cdr3_nt: TGTGCCAGCGGAGACGGCTTCACTGAAGCTTTCTTT; cdr3_aa: CASGDGFTEAFF
clone_size: .; d_call: TRBD1; j_call: TRBJ2-1; v_call: TRBV6-5; cdr3_nt: TGTGCCAGCAGTTACAGGGGGCGCAAGGGTGAGCAGTTCTTC; cdr3_aa: CASSYRGRKGEQFF
clone_size: .; d_call: .; j_call: TRBJ1-4; v_call: TRBV4-2; cdr3_nt: TGTGCCAGCAGCCAAGCTTTAATAGCAGCGGTGGGTGAAAAACTGTTTTTT; cdr3_aa: CASSQALIAAVGEKLFF
clone_size: few; d_call: TRBD2; j_call: TRBJ2-3; v_call: TRBV5-1; cdr3_nt: TGCGCCAGCAGCGCACAGTTAGCGGGGGGCACAGATACGCAGTATTTT; cdr3_aa: CASSAQLAGGTDTQYF
clone_size: once; d_call: TRBD1; j_call: TRBJ1-6; v_call: TRBV11-1; cdr3_nt: TGTGCCAGCAGCACTCTGGACAGGGGGGAATTTTCACCCCTCCACTTT; cdr3_aa: CASSTLDRGEFSPLHF
clone_size: .; d_call: TRBD2; j_call: TRBJ2-1; v_call: TRBV19; cdr3_nt: TGTGCCAGTAGAGGGGGACTAGCGGGAGTTAGCTCCTACAATGAGCAGTTCTTC; cdr3_aa: CASRGGLAGVSSYNEQFF
clone_size: .; d_call: TRBD2; j_call: TRBJ2-5; v_call: TRBV7-8; cdr3_nt: TGTGCCAGCAGCTCACCTCCGACTAGCGGGAGACAAGAGACCCAGTACTTC; cdr3_aa: CASSSPPTSGRQETQYF
clone_size: .; d_call: .; j_call: TRBJ2-5; v_call: TRBV7-2; cdr3_nt: TGTGCCAGCAGCTTAGTCGCTAGCTGGGAGACCCAGTACTTC; cdr3_aa: CASSLVASWETQYF
clone_size: .; d_call: TRBD1; j_call: TRBJ2-3; v_call: TRBV7-3; cdr3_nt: TGTGCCAGCAGCGGGGGACAGAGCACAGATACGCAGTATTTT; cdr3_aa: CASSGGQSTDTQYF
clone_size: .; d_call: TRBD2; j_call: TRBJ2-2; v_call: TRBV7-9; cdr3_nt: TGTGCCAGCAGCGACCGACTAGCGGGGGGGCTTACCGGGGAGCTGTTTTTT; cdr3_aa: CASSDRLAGGLTGELFF
clone_size: .; d_call: TRBD1; j_call: TRBJ1-2; v_call: TRBV11-2; cdr3_nt: TGTGCCAGCAGCTTTCCAGGACAGGGCCATGGCTACACCTTC; cdr3_aa: CASSFPGQGHGYTF